The entry that follows covers one T cell receptor (beta chain) sequence. Per the germline V gene, CDR1 is SQVTM and CDR2 is ANQGSEA. Trimming shortened V by 6 bases and J by 4 bases, and 7 bases separated the two germline ends. CDR3 length: 12 residues. The entry originates in a study of shared clonotypes between healthy human individuals. Looking at the study overall: Used for every donor were three CD4 naive, three CD4 memory, two CD8 naive and one CD8 memory plate.

CD4+ cells underwent separation, giving CD45RA+ naive and CD45RA-negative memory subsets. For each subset, genomic DNA was distributed in equal portions over several immunoSEQ plates. Assay used: immunoSEQ multiplex PCR; TCRdb lists only in-frame clones, some missing. The sample consists of approximately 1.5 million clones, about 98% of them appearing once. Source material: naive CD4+ T cells sorted from blood. Sample subset: CD45RA+ positively selected. The chain employs TRBV29-1 and TRBJ2-6; D gene uncertain. This clonotype originated in a man younger than 45 in good health. The CDR3 region is CSVDTGANVLTF. The CDR3 nucleotides are TGCAGCGTCGACACCGGGGCCAACGTCCTGACTTTC.